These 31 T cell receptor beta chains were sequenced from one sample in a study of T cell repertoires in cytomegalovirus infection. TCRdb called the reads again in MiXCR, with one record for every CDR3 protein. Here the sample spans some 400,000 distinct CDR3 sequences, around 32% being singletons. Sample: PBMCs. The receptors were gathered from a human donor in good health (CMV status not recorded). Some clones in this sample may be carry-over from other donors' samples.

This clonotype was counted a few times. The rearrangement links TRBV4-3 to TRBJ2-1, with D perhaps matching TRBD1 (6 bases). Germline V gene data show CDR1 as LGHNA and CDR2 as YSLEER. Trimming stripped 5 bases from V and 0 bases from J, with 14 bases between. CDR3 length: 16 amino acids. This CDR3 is CASSTGIGGSYNEQFF. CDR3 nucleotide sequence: TGCGCCAGCAGCACAGGGATTGGGGGCTCCTACAATGAGCAGTTCTTC.

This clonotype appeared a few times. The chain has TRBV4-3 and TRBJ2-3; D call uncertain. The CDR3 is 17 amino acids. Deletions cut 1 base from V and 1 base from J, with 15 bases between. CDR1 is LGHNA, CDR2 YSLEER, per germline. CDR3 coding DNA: TGCGCCAGCAGCCAAGGAGTTCAACGTACCGGCACAGATACGCAGTATTTT. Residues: CASSQGVQRTGTDTQYF.

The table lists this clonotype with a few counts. The CDR3 bases are TGCAGCGTTGTAGAGGGGAACCTTAGCAATCAGCCCCAGCATTTT. Its protein product is CSVVEGNLSNQPQHF. The chain recombines TRBV29-1 with TRBJ1-5, with D perhaps TRBD1 (5 bases). This CDR3 has 15 amino acids. Germline CDR1 reads SQVTM; CDR2 reads ANQGSEA. V was pared by 4 bases and J by 0 bases, with 13 bases between.

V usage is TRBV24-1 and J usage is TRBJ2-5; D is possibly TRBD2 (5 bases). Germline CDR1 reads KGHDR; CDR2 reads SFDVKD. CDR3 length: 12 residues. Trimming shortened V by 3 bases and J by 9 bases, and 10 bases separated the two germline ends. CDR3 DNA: TGTGCCACCAGTGATCTGGCGGAGGCCCAGTACTTC. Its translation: CATSDLAEAQYF.

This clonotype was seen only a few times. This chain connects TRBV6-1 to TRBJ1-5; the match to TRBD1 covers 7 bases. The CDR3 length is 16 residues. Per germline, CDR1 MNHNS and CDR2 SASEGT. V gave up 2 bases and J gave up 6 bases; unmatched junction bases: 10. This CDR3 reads CASSELISTGLQPQHF. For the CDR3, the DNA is TGTGCCAGCAGTGAACTCATATCGACAGGGCTTCAGCCCCAGCATTTT.

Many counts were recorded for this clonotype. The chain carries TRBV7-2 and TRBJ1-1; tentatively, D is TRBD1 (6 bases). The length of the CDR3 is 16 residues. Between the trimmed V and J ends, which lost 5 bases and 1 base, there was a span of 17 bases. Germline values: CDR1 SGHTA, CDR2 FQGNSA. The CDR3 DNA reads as TGTGCCAGCAGCCCTAAGGGGGGGCTGTGGAACACTGAAGCTTTCTTT. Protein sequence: CASSPKGGLWNTEAFF.

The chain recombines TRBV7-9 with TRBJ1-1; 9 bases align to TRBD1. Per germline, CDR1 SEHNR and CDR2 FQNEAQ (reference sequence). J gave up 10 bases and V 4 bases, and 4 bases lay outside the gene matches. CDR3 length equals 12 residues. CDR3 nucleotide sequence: TGTGCCAGCAGCTCGGGACAGGGTGGAGCTTTCTTT. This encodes CASSSGQGGAFF.

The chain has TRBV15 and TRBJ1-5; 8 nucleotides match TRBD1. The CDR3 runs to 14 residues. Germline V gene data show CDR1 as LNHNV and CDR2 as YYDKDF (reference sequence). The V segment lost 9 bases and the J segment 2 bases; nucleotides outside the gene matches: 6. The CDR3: CATKQGDRNQPQHF. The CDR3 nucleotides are TGTGCCACAAAACAGGGGGATCGCAATCAGCCCCAGCATTTT.

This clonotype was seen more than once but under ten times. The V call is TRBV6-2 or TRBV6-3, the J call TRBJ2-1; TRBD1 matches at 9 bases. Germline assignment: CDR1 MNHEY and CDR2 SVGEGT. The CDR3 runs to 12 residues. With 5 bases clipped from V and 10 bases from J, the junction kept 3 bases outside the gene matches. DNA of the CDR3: TGTGCCAGCAGTGAAGGGACAGGGGAGCAGTTCTTC. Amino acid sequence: CASSEGTGEQFF.

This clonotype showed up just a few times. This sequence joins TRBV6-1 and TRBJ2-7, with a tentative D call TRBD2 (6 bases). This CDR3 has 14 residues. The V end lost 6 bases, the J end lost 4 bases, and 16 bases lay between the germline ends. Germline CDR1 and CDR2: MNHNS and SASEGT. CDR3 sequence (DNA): TGTGCCAGCAGACCGGTCGCGGGGCTTTACGAGCAGTACTTC. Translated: CASRPVAGLYEQYF.

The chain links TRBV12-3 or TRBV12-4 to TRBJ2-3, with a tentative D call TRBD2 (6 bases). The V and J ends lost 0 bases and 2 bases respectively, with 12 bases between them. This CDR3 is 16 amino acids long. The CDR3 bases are TGTGCCAGCAGTTTAGCGGGGCGGGGTATCACAGATACGCAGTATTTT. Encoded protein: CASSLAGRGITDTQYF.

The CDR3 bases are TGCGCCAGCAGCACAGCGGGGGGAGTCTACGAGCAGTACTTC. Protein: CASSTAGGVYEQYF. The chain uses TRBV4-1 and TRBJ2-7; 9 nucleotides match TRBD2. Germline V gives CDR1 MGHRA, CDR2 YSYEKL. The V segment lost 5 bases and the J segment 3 bases; nucleotides outside the gene matches: 5. The CDR3 contains 14 residues.

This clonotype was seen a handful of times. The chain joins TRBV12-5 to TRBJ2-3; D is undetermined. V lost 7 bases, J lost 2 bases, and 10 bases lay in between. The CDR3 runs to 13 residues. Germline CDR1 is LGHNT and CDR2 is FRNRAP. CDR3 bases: TGTGCTAGTGCCCCCCCTAACACAGATACGCAGTATTTT. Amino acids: CASAPPNTDTQYF.

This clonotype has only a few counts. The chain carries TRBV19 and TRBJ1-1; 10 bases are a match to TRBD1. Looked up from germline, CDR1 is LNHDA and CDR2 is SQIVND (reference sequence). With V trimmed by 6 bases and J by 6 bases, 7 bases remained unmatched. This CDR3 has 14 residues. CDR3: CASRVGQGVPEAFF. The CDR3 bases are TGTGCCAGTAGAGTCGGACAGGGGGTCCCTGAAGCTTTCTTT.

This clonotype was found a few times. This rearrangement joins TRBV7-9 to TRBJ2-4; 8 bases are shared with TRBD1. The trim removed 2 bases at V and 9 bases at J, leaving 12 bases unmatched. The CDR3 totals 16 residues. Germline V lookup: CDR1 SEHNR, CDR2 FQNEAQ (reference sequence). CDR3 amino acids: CASSLSGQGAGFIQYF. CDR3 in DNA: TGTGCCAGCAGCTTATCGGGGCAGGGGGCCGGGTTCATTCAGTACTTC.

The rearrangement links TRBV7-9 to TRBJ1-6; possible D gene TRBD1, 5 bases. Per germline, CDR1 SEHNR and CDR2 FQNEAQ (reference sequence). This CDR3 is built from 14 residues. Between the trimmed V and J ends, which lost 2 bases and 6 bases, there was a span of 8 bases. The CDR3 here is CASSLSQGNSPLHF. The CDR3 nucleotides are TGTGCCAGCAGCTTAAGTCAGGGTAATTCACCCCTCCACTTT. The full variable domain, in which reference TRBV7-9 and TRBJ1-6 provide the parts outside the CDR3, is DTGVSQNPRHKITKRGQNVTFRCDPISEHNRLYWYRQTLGQGPEFLTYFQNEAQLEKSRLLSDRFSAERPKGSFSTLEIQRTEQGDSAMYLCASSLSQGNSPLHFGNGTRLTVT.

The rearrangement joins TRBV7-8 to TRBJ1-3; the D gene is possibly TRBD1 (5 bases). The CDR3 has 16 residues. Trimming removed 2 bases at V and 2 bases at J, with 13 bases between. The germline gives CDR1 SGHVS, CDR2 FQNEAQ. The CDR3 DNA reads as TGTGCCAGCAGCTTACTGAGTGGGGCAGCTGGAAACACCATATATTTT. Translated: CASSLLSGAAGNTIYF.

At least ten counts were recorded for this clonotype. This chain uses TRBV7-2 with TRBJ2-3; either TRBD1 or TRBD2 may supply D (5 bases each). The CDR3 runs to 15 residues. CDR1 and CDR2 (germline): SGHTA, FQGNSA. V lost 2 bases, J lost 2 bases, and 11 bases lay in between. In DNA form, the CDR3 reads TGTGCCAGCAGCTTAAGAGGGGTCCCCACAGATACGCAGTATTTT. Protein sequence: CASSLRGVPTDTQYF.

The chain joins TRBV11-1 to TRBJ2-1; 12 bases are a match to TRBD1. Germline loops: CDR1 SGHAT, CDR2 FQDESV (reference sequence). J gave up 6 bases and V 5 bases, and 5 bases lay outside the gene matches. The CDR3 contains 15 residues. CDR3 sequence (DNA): TGTGCCAGCAGCCCACGGGACAGGGGGCGCAATGAGCAGTTCTTC. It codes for CASSPRDRGRNEQFF.

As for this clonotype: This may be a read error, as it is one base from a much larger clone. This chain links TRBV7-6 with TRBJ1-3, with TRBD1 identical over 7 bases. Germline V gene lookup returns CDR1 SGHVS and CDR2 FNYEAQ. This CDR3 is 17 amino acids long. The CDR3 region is CASSPGRGKFPGNTICF. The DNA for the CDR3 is TGTGCCAGCAGCCCGGGCAGGGGGAAGTTTCCTGGAAACACCATATGTTTT.

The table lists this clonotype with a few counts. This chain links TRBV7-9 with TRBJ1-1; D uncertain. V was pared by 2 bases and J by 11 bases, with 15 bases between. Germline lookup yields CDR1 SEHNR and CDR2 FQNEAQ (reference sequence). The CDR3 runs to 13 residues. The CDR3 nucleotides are TGTGCCAGCAGCTTACTAGACCACCATGCCGCTTTCTTT. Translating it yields CASSLLDHHAAFF. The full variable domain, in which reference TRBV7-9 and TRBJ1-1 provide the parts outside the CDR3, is DTGVSQNPRHKITKRGQNVTFRCDPISEHNRLYWYRQTLGQGPEFLTYFQNEAQLEKSRLLSDRFSAERPKGSFSTLEIQRTEQGDSAMYLCASSLLDHHAAFFGQGTRLTVV.

CDR3 coding DNA: TGTGCCTGGACCCCAGCCCCAGCAGGAGAGCAGTTCTTC. Amino acid sequence: CAWTPAPAGEQFF. The V call is TRBV30, the J call TRBJ2-1; D is unclear. Germline V gives CDR1 GTSNPN, CDR2 SVGIG (reference sequence). With 4 bases removed from V and 10 bases from J, the gap between germline ends came to 17 bases. The CDR3 has 13 amino acids.

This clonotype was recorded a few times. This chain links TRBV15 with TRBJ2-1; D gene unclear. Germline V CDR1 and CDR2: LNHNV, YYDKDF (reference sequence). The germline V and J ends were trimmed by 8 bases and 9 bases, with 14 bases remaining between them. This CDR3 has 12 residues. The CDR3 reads CATGGPWAEQFF. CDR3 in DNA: TGTGCCACCGGCGGACCCTGGGCTGAGCAGTTCTTC.

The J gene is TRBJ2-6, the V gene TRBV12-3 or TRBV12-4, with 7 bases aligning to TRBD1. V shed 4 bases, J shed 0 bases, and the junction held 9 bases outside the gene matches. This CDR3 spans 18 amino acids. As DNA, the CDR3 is TGTGCCAGCAGTTCAGGGACAGCCCGCGACTCTGGGGCCAACGTCCTGACTTTC. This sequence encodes CASSSGTARDSGANVLTF.

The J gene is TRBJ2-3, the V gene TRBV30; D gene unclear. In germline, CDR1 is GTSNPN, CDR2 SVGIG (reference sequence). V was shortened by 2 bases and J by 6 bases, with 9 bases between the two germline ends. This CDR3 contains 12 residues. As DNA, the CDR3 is TGTGCCTGGAGTCCCAGTGGGGATACGCAGTATTTT. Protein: CAWSPSGDTQYF.

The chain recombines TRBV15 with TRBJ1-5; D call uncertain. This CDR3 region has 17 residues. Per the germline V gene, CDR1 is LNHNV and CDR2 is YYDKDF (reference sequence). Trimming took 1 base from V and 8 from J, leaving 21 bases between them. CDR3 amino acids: CATSRARWGSPWKPQHF. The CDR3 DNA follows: TGTGCCACCAGCAGAGCCCGTTGGGGATCCCCTTGGAAGCCCCAGCATTTT. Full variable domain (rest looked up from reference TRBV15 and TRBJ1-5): DAMVIQNPRYQVTQFGKPVTLSCSQTLNHNVMYWYQQKSSQAPKLLFHYYDKDFNNEADTPDNFQSRRPNTSFCFLDIRSPGLGDTAMYLCATSRARWGSPWKPQHFGDGTRLSIL.

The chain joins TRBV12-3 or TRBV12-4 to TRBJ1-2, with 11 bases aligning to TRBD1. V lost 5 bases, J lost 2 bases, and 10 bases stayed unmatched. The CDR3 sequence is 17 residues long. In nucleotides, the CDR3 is TGTGCCAGCAGTCCAAGCCGGGACAGGGGGACCAACTATGGCTACACCTTC. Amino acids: CASSPSRDRGTNYGYTF.

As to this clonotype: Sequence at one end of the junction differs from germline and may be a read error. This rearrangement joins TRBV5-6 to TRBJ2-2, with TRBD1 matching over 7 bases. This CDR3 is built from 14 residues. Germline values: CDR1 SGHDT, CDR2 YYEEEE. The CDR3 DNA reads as TGTGCCAGCAGCCCGGGACAGAACACCGGGGAGCTGTGTTTT. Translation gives CASSPGQNTGELCF. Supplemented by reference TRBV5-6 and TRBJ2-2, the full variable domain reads DAGVTQSPTHLIKTRGQQVTLRCSPKSGHDTVSWYQQALGQGPQFIFQYYEEEERQRGNFPDRFSGHQFPNYSSELNVNALLLGDSALYLCASSPGQNTGELCFGEGSRLTVL.

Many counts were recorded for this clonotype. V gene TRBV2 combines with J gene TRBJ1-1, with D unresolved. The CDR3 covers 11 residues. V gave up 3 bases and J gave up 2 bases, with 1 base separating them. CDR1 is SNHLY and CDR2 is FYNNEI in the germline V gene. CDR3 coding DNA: TGTGCCAGCAGTGATAACACTGAAGCTTTCTTT. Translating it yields CASSDNTEAFF.

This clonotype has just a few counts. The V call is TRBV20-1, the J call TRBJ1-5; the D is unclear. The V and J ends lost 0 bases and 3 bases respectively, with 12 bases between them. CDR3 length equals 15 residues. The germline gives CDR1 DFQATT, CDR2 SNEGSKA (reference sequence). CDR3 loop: CSARDWGRDNQPQHF. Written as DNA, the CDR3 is TGCAGTGCTAGAGATTGGGGAAGGGACAATCAGCCCCAGCATTTT.

CDR3 residues: CAWSERRSSGANVLTF. CDR3 coding DNA: TGTGCCTGGAGCGAACGACGGAGCTCTGGGGCCAACGTCCTGACTTTC. The gene calls are TRBV30 and TRBJ2-6; D is ambiguous. Germline CDR1 and CDR2: GTSNPN and SVGIG (reference sequence). V was cut by 3 bases and J by 0 bases, with 12 bases left in between. The CDR3 has 16 amino acids.